The T cell receptor (beta chain) described here comes from a study of blood T cell repertoires in COVID-19. For the study at large: T cells, B-cell-depleted T cells, or PBMCs supplied cDNA or gDNA.

With V trimmed by 4 bases and J by 6 bases, 6 bases remained unmatched. The CDR3 loop spans 15 amino acids. The germline V gene encodes CDR1 SGHRS and CDR2 YFSETQ. Clones were read by immunoSEQ multiplex PCR, and TCRdb kept only the in-frame ones, dropping some. The table has 70,000 to 90,000 clones, approximately 74% seen once. The V and J genes are TRBV5-1 and TRBJ2-2, with TRBD1 matching over 10 bases. The source is a human donor with acute or convalescent COVID-19. The donor label of this sample is uncertain. Sequenced material: peripheral blood. The CDR3 bases are TGCGCCAGCAGCCGAAGAGGGACAGGGGCCGGGGAGCTGTTTTTT. It specifies CASSRRGTGAGELFF.